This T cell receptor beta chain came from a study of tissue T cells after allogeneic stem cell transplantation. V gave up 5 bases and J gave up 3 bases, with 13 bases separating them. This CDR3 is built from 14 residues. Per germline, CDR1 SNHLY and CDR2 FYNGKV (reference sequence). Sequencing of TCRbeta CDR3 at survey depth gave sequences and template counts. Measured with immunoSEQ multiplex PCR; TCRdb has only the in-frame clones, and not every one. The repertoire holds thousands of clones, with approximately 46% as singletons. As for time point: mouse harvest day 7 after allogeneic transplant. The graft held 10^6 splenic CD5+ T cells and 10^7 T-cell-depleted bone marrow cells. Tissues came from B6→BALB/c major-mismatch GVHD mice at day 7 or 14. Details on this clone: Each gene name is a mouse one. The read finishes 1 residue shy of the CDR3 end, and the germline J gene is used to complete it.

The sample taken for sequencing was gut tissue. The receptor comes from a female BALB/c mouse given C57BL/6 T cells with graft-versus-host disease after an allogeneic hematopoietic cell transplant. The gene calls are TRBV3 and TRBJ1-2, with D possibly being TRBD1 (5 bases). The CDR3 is CASSPRGGDSDYTF. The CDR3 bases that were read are TGTGCCAGCAGCCCCCGCGGGGGTGACTCCGACTACACC.